Each of the 22 T cell receptor beta chains below was sequenced from the same sample in a study of CXCR3-negative and CXCR3-positive naive CD8 T cells. With UMI labels, 5' RACE was used to prepare the TRB cDNA libraries. TCRdb re-called the 5' RACE reads and gives one entry per CDR3 protein, without DNA. This sample's table reports tens of thousands of distinct CDR3 sequences. Study-wide results and limits: Relative to CXCR3-negative naive cells, CXCR3-positive naive cells had more hydrophobic TRB CDR3s.

Their antigens are not known. The sample was naive CXCR3+ CD8+ T cells from blood. As to subset: CD45RO-CCR7+CD27+CD95- naive CD8+ T cells expressing CXCR3 (TNR3+). The receptors were sampled from a human donor in good health. Some clones in this sample may be carry-over from other donors' samples.

This chain uses TRBV29-1 with TRBJ2-7; checking the TCRdb D call of TRBD1 is not possible without DNA. The CDR3 spans 12 residues. Germline V gene data show CDR1 as SQVTM and CDR2 as ANQGSEA. CDR3 sequence: CSAGTLAYEQYF.

The chain carries TRBV3-1 and TRBJ2-1; TCRdb lists TRBD1, though no DNA is available to test this call. The CDR3 length is 15 residues. The germline V gene encodes CDR1 LGHDT and CDR2 YNNKEL (reference sequence). CDR3 region: CASSQDLAGAREQFF.

The chain recombines TRBV5-1 with TRBJ2-1; checking the TCRdb D call of TRBD2 is not possible without DNA. Germline loops: CDR1 SGHRS, CDR2 YFSETQ. This CDR3 comprises 14 residues. The CDR3 reads CASSLAAGGNEQFF.

The chain links TRBV28 to TRBJ2-5; lacking DNA, the TRBD2 call made by TCRdb goes unchecked. The CDR3 covers 13 residues. Germline CDR1 MDHEN, CDR2 SYDVKM. The CDR3 protein is CASRAGGQETQYF.

The chain joins TRBV20-1 to TRBJ2-7; TCRdb designates TRBD1, a call that cannot be tested without DNA. The CDR3 has 15 residues. Per germline, CDR1 DFQATT and CDR2 SNEGSKA (reference sequence). CDR3 sequence reads: CSARTIRGVSYEQYF.

This chain links TRBV28 with TRBJ1-2. Germline CDR1 reads MDHEN; CDR2 reads SYDVKM. The CDR3 consists of 13 residues. The CDR3 protein is CASSFRQGDGYTF.

The J gene is TRBJ1-1, the V gene TRBV5-1. The CDR3 has 13 amino acids. CDR1 is SGHRS, CDR2 YFSETQ, per germline. This CDR3 reads CASREELNTEAFF. Full variable domain (remainder filled in from reference TRBV5-1 and TRBJ1-1): KAGVTQTPRYLIKTRGQQVTLSCSPISGHRSVSWYQQTPGQGLQFLFEYFSETQRNKGNFPGRFSGRQFSNSRSEMNVSTLELGDSALYLCASREELNTEAFFGQGTRLTVV.

V is TRBV29-1 and J is TRBJ2-7; as DNA is missing, the TRBD1 call by TCRdb cannot be tested. The CDR3 runs 15 residues. Germline V CDR1 and CDR2: SQVTM, ANQGSEA. CDR3 sequence reads: CSVEEWTGASYEQYF.

J is TRBJ1-6 and V is TRBV5-6. The CDR3 is 16 amino acids. Germline CDR1 is SGHDT and CDR2 is YYEEEE. The CDR3 sequence: CASSLRRSSYNSPLHF.

The V call is TRBV9, the J call TRBJ2-2. This CDR3 spans 13 amino acids. CDR1 and CDR2 from the germline V gene are SGDLS and YYNGEE. CDR3 amino acids: CASSASNTGELFF.

The chain recombines TRBV3-1 with TRBJ2-5; TCRdb's assignment of TRBD2 cannot be checked, as there is no DNA. Germline V gene lookup returns CDR1 LGHDT and CDR2 YNNKEL (reference sequence). The CDR3 contains 18 residues. The CDR3 is CASSLTKGPQNVQETQYF.

This chain connects TRBV24-1 to TRBJ2-7; the D call of TRBD1 rests on TCRdb alone, since no DNA is present to check it. Germline loops: CDR1 KGHDR, CDR2 SFDVKD. The CDR3 sequence is 14 residues long. CDR3 region: CATSDGDSSYEQYF.

The chain links TRBV5-1 to TRBJ2-5; the D call of TRBD1 rests on TCRdb alone, since no DNA is present to check it. The germline CDR1 and CDR2 sequences are SGHRS and YFSETQ. CDR3 length: 15 residues. The chain's CDR3 is CASSFGTGYGETQYF.

The chain couples TRBV27 to TRBJ2-1; TCRdb's D call, TRBD1, is unchecked because there is no DNA. CDR3 size: 16 residues. Germline CDR1 is MNHEY and CDR2 is SMNVEV (reference sequence). The CDR3 protein is CASSLGPGQGLHEQFF.

CDR3 protein: CASSTYGNTGELFF. The chain employs TRBV19 and TRBJ2-2. CDR1 is LNHDA and CDR2 is SQIVND in the germline V gene (reference sequence). This CDR3 has 14 residues.

The chain links TRBV6-6 to TRBJ2-1; TCRdb selects TRBD1, and the lack of DNA leaves this call unchecked. The CDR3 has 12 residues. Germline V gives CDR1 MNHNY, CDR2 SVGAGI (reference sequence). The CDR3 sequence is CASMGGGSEQFF.

The chain uses TRBV29-1 and TRBJ2-7; TCRdb's D call, TRBD1, is unchecked because there is no DNA. There are 11 residues in the CDR3. Germline V lookup: CDR1 SQVTM, CDR2 ANQGSEA. CDR3 protein: CSVVFRGEQYF.

The chain is built from TRBV29-1 and TRBJ2-7; without DNA, the TCRdb call of TRBD1 cannot be checked. Germline V gives CDR1 SQVTM, CDR2 ANQGSEA. The CDR3 runs to 12 residues. The CDR3 reads CSVQGMGYEQYF.

The gene calls are TRBV7-6 and TRBJ2-7; the D call of TRBD2 rests on TCRdb alone, since no DNA is present to check it. Per the germline V gene, CDR1 is SGHVS and CDR2 is FNYEAQ. The CDR3 covers 18 residues. The CDR3 is CASSLELAGGVSSYEQYF.

The rearrangement joins TRBV7-9 to TRBJ2-7; the D call from TCRdb, TRBD1, cannot be confirmed without DNA. The V gene's germline CDR1 is SEHNR and CDR2 FQNEAQ (reference sequence). The CDR3 loop spans 13 amino acids. This chain's CDR3 is CASSPGSVGEQYF.

The V gene is TRBV7-9, the J gene TRBJ2-7; TCRdb designates TRBD1, a call that cannot be tested without DNA. Germline CDR1 reads SEHNR; CDR2 reads FQNEAQ (reference sequence). The CDR3 totals 14 residues. The CDR3 loop is CASSWGQGPYEQYF.

The chain employs TRBV29-1 and TRBJ1-1. Germline V gene sequence: CDR1 SQVTM, CDR2 ANQGSEA. The CDR3 extends over 11 amino acids. The CDR3 here is CSVPTATEAFF.